A selection of T cell receptor beta chains follows, all from one sample in a study of CD8 T cells in ankylosing spondylitis. MiXCR, applied by TCRdb to the 5' RACE reads, yields one record per CDR3 protein. In the table there are under 400,000 distinct CDR3 sequences, roughly 11% of which are singletons. The sequenced material came from blood, either unsorted or a sorted T cell fraction (not recorded which). These receptors were collected from a female donor with ankylosing spondylitis or in good health (not recorded which). Both conserved end residues are part of each CDR3. The order of the fields is D gene, J gene, clone size, V gene, CDR3 DNA, CDR3 protein. The D gene is left open where the match is weak. Some rows mark clone size as missing; the rest say once, few, many or name a class of expanded clone.

TRBD2 TRBJ2-1 . TRBV7-2 TGTACCAGCTGCACTCGGACTAGCGTGGATGAGCAGTTCTTC CTSCTRTSVDEQFF
. TRBJ2-2 few TRBV7-9 TGTGCCAGCAGGAAAGGAGGGGCCGGGGAGCTGTTTTTT CASRKGGAGELFF
TRBD2 TRBJ2-1 many TRBV28 TGTGCCAGCCGCCTTAGCGGGACCTCCTACAATGAGCAGTTCTTC CASRLSGTSYNEQFF
. TRBJ2-2 . TRBV20-1 TGCAGTGCTAGGGCCCGACGGGGGACAGATCTCACCGGGGAGCTGTTTTTT CSARARRGTDLTGELFF
. TRBJ2-2 many TRBV6-5 TGTGCCAGCAGTTTACAGAGGAACACCGGGGAGCTGTTTTTT CASSLQRNTGELFF
. TRBJ2-7 . TRBV18 TGTGCCAGCTCACCGGAAAGGAGGACCTACGAGCAGTACTTC CASSPERRTYEQYF
. TRBJ2-2 many TRBV12-3/TRBV12-4 TGTGCCAGCAGTTTTACAGGGTTCACCGGGGAGCTGTTTTTT CASSFTGFTGELFF
. TRBJ2-1 . TRBV5-1 TGCGCCAGCAGCGGCAGGCACTCCTACAATGAGCAGTTCTTC CASSGRHSYNEQFF
. TRBJ1-2 many TRBV20-1 TGCAGTGCTAGAGAGGGGACTTATGGCTACACCTTC CSAREGTYGYTF
TRBD2 TRBJ2-1 . TRBV5-1 TGCGCCAGCAGCTTGGTGGCTAGCGGCTCCTACAATGAGCAGTTCTTC CASSLVASGSYNEQFF
. TRBJ2-2 . TRBV20-1 TGCAGTGCTAGACAGGGATGGGTTTCCGGGGAGCTGTTTTTT CSARQGWVSGELFF
TRBD1 TRBJ2-1 many TRBV24-1 TGTGCCACCAGTGATTCTACCGGGACAGGGTTTTTTTATGAGCAGTTCTTC CATSDSTGTGFFYEQFF
TRBD2 TRBJ2-3 few TRBV2 TGTGCCAGCAGAAGATTCACTAGCGGGATAAGCGGTACGCAGTATTTT CASRRFTSGISGTQYF
. TRBJ2-7 few TRBV5-1 TGCGCCAGCAGCACAGAACATCCGGGCTACGAGCAGTACTTC CASSTEHPGYEQYF
. TRBJ1-1 once TRBV5-1 TGCGCCAGCAGCCAGATACCGAACACTGAAGCTTTCTTT CASSQIPNTEAFF
. TRBJ2-5 few TRBV7-2 TGTGCCAGCGCGGCTAGATCATCGGGAGTCCGAGGAGAGACCCAGTACTTC CASAARSSGVRGETQYF
. TRBJ2-1 many TRBV20-1 TGCAGTGCTAGTGATCCCAGACGCTCCTACAATGAGCAGTTCTTC CSASDPRRSYNEQFF
. TRBJ2-1 many TRBV29-1 TGCAGCGTGAGGCTGTCCAGCTACAATGAGCAGTTCTTC CSVRLSSYNEQFF
. TRBJ2-3 many TRBV11-2 TGTGCCAGCAGCCCCCCGGGCCGGGATACGCAGTATTTT CASSPPGRDTQYF
. TRBJ2-2 many TRBV20-1 TGCAGTGCTAAGGGGGGGAACACCGGGGAGCTGTTTTTT CSAKGGNTGELFF
. TRBJ2-1 few TRBV7-9 TGTGCCAGCATGGGGACCCCGGGAGTGGATGAGCAGTTCTTC CASMGTPGVDEQFF
TRBD1 TRBJ1-5 many TRBV6-2/TRBV6-3 TGTGCCAGCAGGCCGACAGGGGATAGCAATCAGCCCCAGCATTTT CASRPTGDSNQPQHF
TRBD1 TRBJ1-1 many TRBV10-3 TGTGCCATCAGTGAGTCAGGGGACAGGGGGCGAGGCACTGAAGCTTTCTTT CAISESGDRGRGTEAFF
TRBD1 TRBJ1-5 few TRBV5-1 TGCGCCAGCAGCTTGGAGGCAGGGGGTAGCAATCAGCCCCAGCATTTT CASSLEAGGSNQPQHF
TRBD2 TRBJ2-1 . TRBV11-3 TGTGCCAGCAGCTTATATTCAGCGGGAGACGTCAATGAGCAGTTCTTC CASSLYSAGDVNEQFF
. TRBJ2-3 many TRBV11-2 TGTGCCAGCAGCGATACGGGGGTAGGCACAGATACGCAGTATTTT CASSDTGVGTDTQYF